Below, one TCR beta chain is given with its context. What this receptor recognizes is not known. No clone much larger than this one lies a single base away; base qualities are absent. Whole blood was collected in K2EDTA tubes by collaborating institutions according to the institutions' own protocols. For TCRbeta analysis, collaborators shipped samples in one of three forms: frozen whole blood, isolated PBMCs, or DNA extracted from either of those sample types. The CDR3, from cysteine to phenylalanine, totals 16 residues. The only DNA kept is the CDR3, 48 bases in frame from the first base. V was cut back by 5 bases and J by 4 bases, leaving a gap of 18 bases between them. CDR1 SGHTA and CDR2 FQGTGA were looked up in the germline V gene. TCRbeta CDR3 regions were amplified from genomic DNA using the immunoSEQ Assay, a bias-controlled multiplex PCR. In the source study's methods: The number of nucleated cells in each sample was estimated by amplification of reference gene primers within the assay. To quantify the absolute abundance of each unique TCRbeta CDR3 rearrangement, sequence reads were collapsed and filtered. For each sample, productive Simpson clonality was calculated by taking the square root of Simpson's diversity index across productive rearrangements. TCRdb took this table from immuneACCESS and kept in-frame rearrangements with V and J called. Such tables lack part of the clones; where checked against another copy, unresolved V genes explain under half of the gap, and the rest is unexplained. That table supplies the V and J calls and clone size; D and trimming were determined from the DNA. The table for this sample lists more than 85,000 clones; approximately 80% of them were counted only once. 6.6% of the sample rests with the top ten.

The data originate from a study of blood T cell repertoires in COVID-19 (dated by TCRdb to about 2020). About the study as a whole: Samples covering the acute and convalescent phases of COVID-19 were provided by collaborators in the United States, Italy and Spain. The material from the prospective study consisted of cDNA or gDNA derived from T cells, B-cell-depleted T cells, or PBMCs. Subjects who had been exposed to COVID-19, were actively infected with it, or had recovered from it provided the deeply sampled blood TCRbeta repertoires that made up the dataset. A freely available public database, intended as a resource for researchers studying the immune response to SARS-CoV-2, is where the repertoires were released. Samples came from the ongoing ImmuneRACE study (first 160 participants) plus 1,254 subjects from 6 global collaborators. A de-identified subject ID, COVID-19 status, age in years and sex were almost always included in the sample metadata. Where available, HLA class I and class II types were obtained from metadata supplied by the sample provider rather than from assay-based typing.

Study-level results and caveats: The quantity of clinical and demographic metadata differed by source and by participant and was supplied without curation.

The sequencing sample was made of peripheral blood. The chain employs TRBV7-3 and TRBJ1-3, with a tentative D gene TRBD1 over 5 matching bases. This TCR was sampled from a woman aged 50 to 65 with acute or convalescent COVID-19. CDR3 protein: CASSRGDLSQGNTIYF. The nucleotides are TGTGCCAGCAGCCGGGGGGATTTATCGCAAGGAAACACCATATATTTT.